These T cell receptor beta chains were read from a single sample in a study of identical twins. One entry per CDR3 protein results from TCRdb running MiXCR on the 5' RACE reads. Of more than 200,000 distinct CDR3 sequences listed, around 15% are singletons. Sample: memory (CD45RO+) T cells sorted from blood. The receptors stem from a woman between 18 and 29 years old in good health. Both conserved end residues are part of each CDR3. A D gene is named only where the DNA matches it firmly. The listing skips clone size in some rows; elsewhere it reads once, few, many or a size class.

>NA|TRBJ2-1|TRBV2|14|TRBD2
CASSANGAGDEQFF
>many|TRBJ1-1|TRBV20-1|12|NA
CSAERTDTEAFF
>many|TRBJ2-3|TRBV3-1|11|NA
CASSHTDTQYF
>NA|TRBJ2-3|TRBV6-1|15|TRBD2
CASSVLAGEGDTQYF
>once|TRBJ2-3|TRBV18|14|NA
CASSRGTDTDTQYF
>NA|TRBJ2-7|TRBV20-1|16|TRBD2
CSARSGRATDIYEQYF
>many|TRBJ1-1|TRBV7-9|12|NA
CASSFPGTEAFF
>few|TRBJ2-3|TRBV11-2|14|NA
CASSFQGSADTQYF
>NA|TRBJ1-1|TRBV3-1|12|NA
CASSQDRSEAFF
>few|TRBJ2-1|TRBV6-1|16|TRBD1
CASSRPTGGSYNEQFF
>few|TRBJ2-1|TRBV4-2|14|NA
CASSQEDTLGEQFF
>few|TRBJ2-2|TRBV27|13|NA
CASSFYHTGELFF
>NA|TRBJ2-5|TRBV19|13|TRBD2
CASSMYGRETQYF
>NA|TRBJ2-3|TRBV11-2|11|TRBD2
CASVTSGVKYF
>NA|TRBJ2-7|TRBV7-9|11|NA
CASSAIYEQYF
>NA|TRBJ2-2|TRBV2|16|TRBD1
CASSTVGTGPTGELFF
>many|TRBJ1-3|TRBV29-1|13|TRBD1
CSVKTGGGNTIYF
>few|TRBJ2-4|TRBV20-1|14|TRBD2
CSAPSGRAGNIQYF
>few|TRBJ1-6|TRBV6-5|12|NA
CASSYRLSPLHF
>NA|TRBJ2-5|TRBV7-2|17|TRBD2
CASSHGLAGEVGKTQYF
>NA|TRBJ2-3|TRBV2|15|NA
CASSIPGTSTDTQYF
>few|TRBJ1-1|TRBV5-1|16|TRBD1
CASSPLTTGLSTEAFF
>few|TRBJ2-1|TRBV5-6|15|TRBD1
CASSLDRTGGTEQFF
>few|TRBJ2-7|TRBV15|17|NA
CATSSYGRGTSSYEQYF
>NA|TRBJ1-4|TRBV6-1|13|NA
CASRGRPGEKLFF
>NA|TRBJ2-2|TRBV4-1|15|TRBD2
CASTGLAGVNGELFF
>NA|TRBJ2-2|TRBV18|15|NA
CASSPPEGNTGELFF
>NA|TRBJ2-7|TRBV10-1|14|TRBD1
CASSGQGRSYEQYF
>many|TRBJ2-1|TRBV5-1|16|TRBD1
CASSRTGDRGNNEQFF
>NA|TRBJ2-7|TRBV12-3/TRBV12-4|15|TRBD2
CASSLRLADSYEQYF
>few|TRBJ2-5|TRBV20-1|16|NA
CSATRPARGGGETQYF
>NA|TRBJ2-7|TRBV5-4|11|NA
CASSLYDEQYF
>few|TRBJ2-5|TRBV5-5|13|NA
CASSLEGTETQYF
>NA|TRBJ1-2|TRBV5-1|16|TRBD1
CASSHQRQGAPGGYTF
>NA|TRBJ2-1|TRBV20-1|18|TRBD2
CSARDTSGRANSYNEQFF
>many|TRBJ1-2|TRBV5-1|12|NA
CASSLGFYGYTF
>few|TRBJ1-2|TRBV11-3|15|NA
CASSLDPQDHYGYTF
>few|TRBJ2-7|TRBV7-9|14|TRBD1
CASSLGQGDYEQYF
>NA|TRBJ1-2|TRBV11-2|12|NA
CASSGVHYGYTF
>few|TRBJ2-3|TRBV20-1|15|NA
CSAREGVRVPDTQYF
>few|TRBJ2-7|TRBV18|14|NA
CASSLNNAVYEQYF
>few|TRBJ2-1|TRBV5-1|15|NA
CASSPALARYNEQFF
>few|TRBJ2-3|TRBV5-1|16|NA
CASSLYGVPSTDTQYF
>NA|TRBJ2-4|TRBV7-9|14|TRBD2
CASSSAGLKNIQYF
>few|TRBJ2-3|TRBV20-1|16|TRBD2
CSASWASGGGTDTQYF
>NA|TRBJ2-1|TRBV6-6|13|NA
CASGRGTYNEQFF
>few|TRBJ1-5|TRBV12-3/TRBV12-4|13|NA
CASSGYGDQPQHF
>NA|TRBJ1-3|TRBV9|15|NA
CASSLGVGSGNTIYF
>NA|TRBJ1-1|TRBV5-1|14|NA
CASSTQPVNTEAFF
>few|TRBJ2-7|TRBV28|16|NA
CASSSTGTWASYEQYF
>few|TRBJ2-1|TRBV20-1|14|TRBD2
CSAIGLAGTNEQFF
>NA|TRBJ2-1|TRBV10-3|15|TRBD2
CAIRDSGGVYNEQFF
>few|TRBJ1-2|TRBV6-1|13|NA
CASSPTLKDGYTF
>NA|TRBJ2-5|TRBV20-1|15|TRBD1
CSVPSPGQVQETQYF
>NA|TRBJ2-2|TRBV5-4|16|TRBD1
CASSFPGQGNTGELFF
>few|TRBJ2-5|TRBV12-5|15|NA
CASGLNNRDEETQYF
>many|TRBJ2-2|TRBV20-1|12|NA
CSASLNTGELFF
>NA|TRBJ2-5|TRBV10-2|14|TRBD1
CASRYGQGEETQYF
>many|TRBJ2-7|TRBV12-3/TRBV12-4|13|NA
CASSFGDPVMQYF
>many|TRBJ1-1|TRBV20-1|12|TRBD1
CSAKEDRVETFF